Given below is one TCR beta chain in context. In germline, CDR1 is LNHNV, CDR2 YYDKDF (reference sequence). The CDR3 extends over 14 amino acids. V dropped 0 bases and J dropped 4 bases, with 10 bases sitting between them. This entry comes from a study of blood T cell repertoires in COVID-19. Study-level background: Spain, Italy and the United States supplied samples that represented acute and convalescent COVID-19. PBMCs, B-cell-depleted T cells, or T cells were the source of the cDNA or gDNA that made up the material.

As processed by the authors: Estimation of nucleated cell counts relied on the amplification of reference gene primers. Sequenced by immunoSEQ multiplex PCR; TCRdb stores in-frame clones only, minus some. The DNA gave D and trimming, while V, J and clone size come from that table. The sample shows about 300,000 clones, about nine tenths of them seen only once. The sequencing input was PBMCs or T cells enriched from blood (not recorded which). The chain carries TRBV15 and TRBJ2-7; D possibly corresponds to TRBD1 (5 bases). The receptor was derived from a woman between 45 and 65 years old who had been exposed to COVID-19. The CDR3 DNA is TGTGCCACCAGCAGAGATCTGACAGCTTACGAGCAGTACTTC. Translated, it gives CATSRDLTAYEQYF.